This T cell receptor (beta chain) emerged from a study of blood T cell repertoires in COVID-19. Across the study: Nucleic acid was either cDNA or gDNA, and it came from T cells, B-cell-depleted T cells, or PBMCs.

In the original analysis: By means of reference gene primer amplification, nucleated cell counts were estimated. Profiling relied on immunoSEQ multiplex PCR, and the TCRdb table lists in-frame clones only, not all of them. The DNA was the basis for D and trimming; V, J and clone size are from that table. The sample holds approximately 99,000 clones, over 65% seen once. Germline V gene lookup returns CDR1 MNHEY and CDR2 SVGEGT. The CDR3 length is 16 residues. J gave up 2 bases and V 3 bases, and 5 bases lay outside the gene matches. This clone appeared once. The sample consisted of peripheral blood. The gene calls are TRBV6-2 or TRBV6-3 and TRBJ1-5; 9 bases are a match to TRBD1. This receptor was taken from a middle-aged woman with acute or convalescent COVID-19. The CDR3 bases are TGTGCCAGCAGTTATACTGGACAGGGGCGCAATCAGCCCCAGCATTTT. Its translation is CASSYTGQGRNQPQHF.